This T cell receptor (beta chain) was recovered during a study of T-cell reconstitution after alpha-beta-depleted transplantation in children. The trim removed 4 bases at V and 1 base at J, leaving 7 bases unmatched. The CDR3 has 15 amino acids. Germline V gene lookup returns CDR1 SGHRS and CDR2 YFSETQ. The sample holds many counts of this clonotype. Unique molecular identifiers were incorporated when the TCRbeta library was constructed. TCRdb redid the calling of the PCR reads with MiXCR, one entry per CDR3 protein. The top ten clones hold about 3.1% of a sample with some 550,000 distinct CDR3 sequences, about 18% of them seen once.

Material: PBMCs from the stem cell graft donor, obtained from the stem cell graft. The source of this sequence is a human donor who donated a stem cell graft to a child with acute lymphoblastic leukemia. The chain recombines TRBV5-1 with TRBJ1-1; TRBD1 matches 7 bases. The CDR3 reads CASSPSTGRNTEAFF. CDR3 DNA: TGCGCCAGCAGCCCTTCGACAGGGAGGAACACTGAAGCTTTCTTT.